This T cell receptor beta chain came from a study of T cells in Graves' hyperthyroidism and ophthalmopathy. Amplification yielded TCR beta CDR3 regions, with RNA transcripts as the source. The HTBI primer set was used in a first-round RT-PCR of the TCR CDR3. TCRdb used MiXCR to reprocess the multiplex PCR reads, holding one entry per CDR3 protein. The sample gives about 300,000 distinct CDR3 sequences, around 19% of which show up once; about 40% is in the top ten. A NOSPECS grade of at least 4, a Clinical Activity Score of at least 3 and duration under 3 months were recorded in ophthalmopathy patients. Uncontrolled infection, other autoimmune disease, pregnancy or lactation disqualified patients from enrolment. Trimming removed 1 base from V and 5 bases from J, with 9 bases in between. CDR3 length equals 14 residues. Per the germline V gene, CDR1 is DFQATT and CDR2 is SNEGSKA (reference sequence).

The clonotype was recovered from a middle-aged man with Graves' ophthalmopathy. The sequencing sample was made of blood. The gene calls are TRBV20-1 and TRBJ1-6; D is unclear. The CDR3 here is CSARGAGNNSPLHF. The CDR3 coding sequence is TGCAGTGCTAGAGGAGCGGGAAATAATTCACCCCTCCACTTT.